This T cell receptor (beta chain) was observed in a study of early T cells in non-severe SARS-CoV-2 infection. Study at large: It was bulk RNA from unsorted whole blood that was sequenced, and the chains were unpaired.

As concerns this clonotype: No antigen is known for it.

CDR1 and CDR2 from the germline V gene are SGHVS and FNYEAQ. The CDR3 is 14 residues long. V shed 5 bases and J 3 bases; nucleotides not matched to a gene: 7. Findings and limits, study-wide: There was a bias toward anti-spike CD8 responses in VDJdb matching, which missed private and CD4 specificities.

Individual cDNA molecules carried attached unique molecular identifiers. TCRdb itself ran the 5' RACE reads through MiXCR, one entry per CDR3 protein. The data contain about 77,000 distinct CDR3 sequences, around 17% of them singletons. This clonotype was sampled from an adult who was a healthcare worker with PCR-confirmed SARS-CoV-2 infection or an uninfected control (not recorded which). V is TRBV7-6 and J is TRBJ2-7, with TRBD2 matching over 7 bases. The sequenced sample consisted of whole blood. The CDR3 DNA reads TGTGCCAGCAGCCCCGGGAGGCGTTACTACGAGCAGTACTTC. This gives the protein CASSPGRRYYEQYF.